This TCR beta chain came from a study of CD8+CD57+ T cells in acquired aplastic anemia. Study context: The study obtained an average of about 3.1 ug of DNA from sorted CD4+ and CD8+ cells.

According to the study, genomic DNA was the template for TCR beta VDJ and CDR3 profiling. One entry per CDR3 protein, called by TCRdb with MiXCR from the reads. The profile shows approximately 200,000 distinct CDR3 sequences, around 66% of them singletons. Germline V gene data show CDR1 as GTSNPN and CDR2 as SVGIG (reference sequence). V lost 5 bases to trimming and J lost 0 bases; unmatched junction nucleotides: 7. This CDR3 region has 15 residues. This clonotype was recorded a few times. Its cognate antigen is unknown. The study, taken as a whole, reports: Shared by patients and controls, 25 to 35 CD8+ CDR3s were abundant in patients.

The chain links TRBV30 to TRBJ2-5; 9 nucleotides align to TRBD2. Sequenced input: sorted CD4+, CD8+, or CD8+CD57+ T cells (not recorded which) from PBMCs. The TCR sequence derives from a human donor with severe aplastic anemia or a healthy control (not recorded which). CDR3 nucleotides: TGTGCCTGGGCGGGGGGGGAATCGTACCAAGAGACCCAGTACTTC. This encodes CAWAGGESYQETQYF.